Sequencing of this T cell receptor beta chain was carried out in a study of post-analysis software for immune sequencing data. Whole-study context: Recorded disease courses covered relapsing-remitting, secondary progressive and progressive-relapsing multiple sclerosis. Some patients had no subtype annotation.

CDR3 length equals 18 residues. Germline assignment: CDR1 SGHVS and CDR2 FQNEAQ. With V trimmed by 5 bases and J by 3 bases, 10 bases remained unmatched. TCR beta cDNA libraries included unique molecular identifiers. From around 1 to 10 million T cells, hundreds of thousands of cDNA molecules were obtained. TCRdb re-analysed the PCR reads in MiXCR, keeping a single row per CDR3 protein. The repertoire holds about 820,000 distinct CDR3 sequences, with 53% as singletons. With regard to this clonotype: Its specificity is not known.

General observations from the study: A significant reduction in normalized Chao1 diversity was observed in multiple sclerosis patients versus controls. TRBV5-6, TRBV5-1 and TRBV20-1 belonged to a set of roughly five TRBV segments that were more frequent in patients than controls. When the samples were clustered directly with F measure, those that had been prepared in the same batch showed strong co-clustering.

The sequence was obtained from a girl aged 10 to 17 with multiple sclerosis. This rearrangement joins TRBV7-8 to TRBJ2-4; 13 bases agree with TRBD2. Material: blood. Here the CDR3 reads CASSPTSGRASGKNIQYF. The CDR3 DNA reads as TGTGCCAGCAGCCCTACTAGCGGGAGGGCCAGTGGCAAAAACATTCAGTACTTC.